The T cell receptor (beta chain) under discussion was sequenced for a study of identical twins. In TCRdb, the 5' RACE reads were re-called with MiXCR into one record per CDR3 protein. Here the sample spans approximately 220,000 distinct CDR3 sequences, around 8% being singletons. There are a few counts of this clonotype. Its antigen is still unknown. Study-wide findings and caveats: Beta out-of-frame sequences showed weaker excess sharing between twins. The presence of invariant MAIT and iNKT cells could partly confound analyses of zero-insertion sequences.

All of the donors were Caucasians in good health. V gave up 3 bases and J gave up 5 bases; unmatched junction bases: 5. Germline values: CDR1 SGHVS, CDR2 FNYEAQ. The CDR3 is made up of 14 amino acids. This same sample was also part of a study on yellow fever vaccine responses in identical twins. This second report adds: Vaccine-induced T cell responses in twins were reportedly observed to appear partly convergent, partly personalized.

The V call is TRBV7-6, the J call TRBJ2-5, with 8 bases lining up with TRBD1. The sequencing input was memory (CD45RO+) T cells sorted from blood. The clonotype was recovered from a woman aged 18-29 years in good health. For the CDR3, the DNA is TGTGCCAGCAGCTTCGACAGGGGAGAGGAGACCCAGTACTTC. This codes for CASSFDRGEETQYF.